A single sample is the source of the 15 T cell receptor beta chains below, sequenced in a study of blood T cell repertoires in COVID-19. The data were produced by immunoSEQ multiplex PCR, yet TCRdb's version contains in-frame clones alone and is incomplete. Among some 65,000 clones listed, 65% to 90% were seen once. The specimen sequenced was peripheral blood. The origin of the receptors is a man older than 75 with acute or convalescent COVID-19.

The chain is built from TRBV10-2 and TRBJ1-3; maybe TRBD1 (5 bases). CDR1 and CDR2 from the germline V gene are WSHSY and SAAADI. The CDR3 runs 14 residues. V lost 3 bases and J 2 bases, leaving 8 bases between the germline ends. CDR3 residues: CASSEGAAGNTIYF. CDR3 bases: TGCGCCAGCAGTGAAGGGGCAGCTGGAAACACCATATATTTT.

The chain has TRBV19 and TRBJ1-4, with D perhaps TRBD1 (5 bases). The V gene lost 6 bases and the J gene lost 7 bases, with 18 bases spanning the gap. The germline V gene has CDR1 LNHDA and CDR2 SQIVND (reference sequence). This CDR3 is 15 amino acids long. In nucleotides, the CDR3 is TGTGCCAGTAGGGACATGGGATCCGCTGGTGAAAAACTGTTTTTT. Its translation is CASRDMGSAGEKLFF.

The chain joins TRBV30 to TRBJ1-1; tentatively, D is TRBD1 (5 bases). The CDR3 contains 13 residues. The germline gives CDR1 GTSNPN, CDR2 SVGIG (reference sequence). V was cut by 0 bases and J by 11 bases, with 16 bases left in between. The CDR3 DNA reads TGTGCCTGGAGTGTAATCAGGGAAGGTGAGGCTTTCTTT. Its translation is CAWSVIREGEAFF.

J is TRBJ1-1 and V is TRBV6-5; 8 bases match TRBD1. Germline loops: CDR1 MNHEY, CDR2 SVGAGI. The CDR3 has 15 residues. V lost 6 bases to trimming and J lost 1 base; unmatched junction nucleotides: 7. Written as DNA, the CDR3 is TGTGCCAGCAGACCCGGACAGGGTGGGAACACTGAAGCTTTCTTT. It is translated as CASRPGQGGNTEAFF.

This chain joins TRBV7-6 and TRBJ2-1; 7 bases map to TRBD2. CDR3 length equals 14 residues. Per germline, CDR1 SGHVS and CDR2 FNYEAQ. The V and J ends lost 0 bases and 10 bases, in that order; junction bases with no gene match: 6. CDR3 region: CASSLAGGPREQFF. CDR3 nucleotides: TGTGCCAGCAGCTTAGCGGGAGGGCCTCGAGAGCAGTTCTTC.

This sequence joins TRBV5-4 and TRBJ2-2, with TRBD2 matching over 8 bases. CDR3 length equals 17 residues. Losses at the gene ends were 0 bases for V and 1 base for J; bases not matched to a gene: 5. Germline V lookup: CDR1 SGHNT, CDR2 YYREEE (reference sequence). The DNA for the CDR3 is TGTGCCAGCAGCTTGGCGAGTAGCGGGGTGAACACCGGGGAGCTGTTTTTT. Residues: CASSLASSGVNTGELFF. The whole variable domain, filled in from reference TRBV5-4 and TRBJ2-2, reads ETGVTQSPTHLIKTRGQQVTLRCSSQSGHNTVSWYQQALGQGPQFIFQYYREEENGRGNFPPRFSGLQFPNYSSELNVNALELDDSALYLCASSLASSGVNTGELFFGEGSRLTVL.

The genes are TRBV27 and TRBJ1-2; 8 positions match TRBD1. The CDR3 contains 14 residues. Germline V lookup: CDR1 MNHEY, CDR2 SMNVEV (reference sequence). With 5 bases clipped from V and 4 bases from J, the junction kept 6 bases outside the gene matches. CDR3: CASSTRQGFYGYTF. CDR3 nucleotides: TGTGCCAGCAGTACCAGACAGGGGTTCTATGGCTACACCTTC.

The chain recombines TRBV5-1 with TRBJ2-3, with a possible D match to TRBD2 (6 bases). Deletions cut 3 bases from V and 7 bases from J, with 12 bases between. The CDR3 covers 13 residues. Per the germline V gene, CDR1 is SGHRS and CDR2 is YFSETQ. In nucleotides, the CDR3 is TGCGCCAGCAGCTCCCCGGGACTGAATACGCAGTATTTT. Translated: CASSSPGLNTQYF.

The rearrangement links TRBV19 to TRBJ1-5; TRBD1 might be the D (5 bases). The length of the CDR3 is 15 residues. Trimming shortened V by 5 bases and J by 2 bases, and 13 bases separated the two germline ends. The germline V gene has CDR1 LNHDA and CDR2 SQIVND (reference sequence). The CDR3 protein is CASSSGQPGNQPQHF. CDR3 sequence (DNA): TGTGCCAGTAGTTCAGGGCAGCCAGGCAATCAGCCCCAGCATTTT.

J is TRBJ2-3 and V is TRBV18, with 8 bases fitting TRBD1. Germline-derived CDR1 and CDR2 are KGHSH and LQKENI. The V gene end was trimmed by 6 bases and the J gene end by 3 bases; junction bases not matched to a gene: 8. The CDR3 extends over 15 amino acids. CDR3 DNA sequence: TGTGCCAGCTCGCCCGACAGGGGAGGTACAGATACGCAGTATTTT. Translated: CASSPDRGGTDTQYF.

The V and J genes are TRBV15 and TRBJ2-1; TRBD2 agrees at 9 bases. CDR3 length: 14 residues. Germline values: CDR1 LNHNV, CDR2 YYDKDF (reference sequence). Unmatched junction bases numbered 8, after V lost 8 bases and J lost 6 bases. CDR3 region: CATLRTSAGNEQFF. The DNA for the CDR3 is TGTGCCACCCTGAGGACTAGCGCAGGCAATGAGCAGTTCTTC. Full variable domain (rest looked up from reference TRBV15 and TRBJ2-1): DAMVIQNPRYQVTQFGKPVTLSCSQTLNHNVMYWYQQKSSQAPKLLFHYYDKDFNNEADTPDNFQSRRPNTSFCFLDIRSPGLGDTAMYLCATLRTSAGNEQFFGPGTRLTVL.

This sequence joins TRBV27 and TRBJ1-4; 9 nucleotides line up with TRBD1. Germline V gene data show CDR1 as MNHEY and CDR2 as SMNVEV (reference sequence). The CDR3 is made up of 13 amino acids. Unmatched junction bases numbered 6, after V lost 9 bases and J lost 7 bases. The CDR3 protein is CASSGQGSEKLFF. The DNA of the CDR3 is TGTGCCAGTTCCGGACAGGGGAGTGAAAAACTGTTTTTT.

The chain employs TRBV4-1 and TRBJ1-5; 9 nucleotides match TRBD1. The CDR3 covers 18 residues. Germline CDR1 reads MGHRA; CDR2 reads YSYEKL. The V gene end was trimmed by 2 bases and the J gene end by 3 bases; junction bases not matched to a gene: 11. The CDR3 sequence: CASSQQTRDRVPNQPQHF. The CDR3 DNA follows: TGCGCCAGCAGCCAACAAACCCGGGACAGGGTTCCCAATCAGCCCCAGCATTTT.

The V call is TRBV7-6, the J call TRBJ2-7; TRBD2 matches at 7 bases. Per germline, CDR1 SGHVS and CDR2 FNYEAQ. The length of the CDR3 is 14 residues. Germline trimming cut 5 bases from V and 2 bases from J; bases unmatched to any gene: 6. This CDR3 is CASSPSGGPYEQYF. In DNA, the CDR3 is TGTGCCAGCAGCCCTAGCGGAGGACCCTACGAGCAGTACTTC. Complete variable domain (other parts from reference TRBV7-6 and TRBJ2-7): GAGVSQSPRYKVTKRGQDVALRCDPISGHVSLYWYRQALGQGPEFLTYFNYEAQQDKSGLPNDRFSAERPEGSISTLTIQRTEQRDSAMYRCASSPSGGPYEQYFGPGTRLTVT.

The J gene is TRBJ2-7, the V gene TRBV6-1; D unclear. The germline gives CDR1 MNHNS, CDR2 SASEGT. The CDR3 loop spans 11 amino acids. The germline V and J ends were trimmed by 9 bases and 4 bases, with 10 bases remaining between them. CDR3 nucleotide sequence: TGTGCCAGTGGTACGGTATACGAGCAGTACTTC. Its translation: CASGTVYEQYF.